This TCR beta chain was captured by sequencing in a study of blood T cell repertoires in COVID-19. The wider study: COVID-19 samples from acute and convalescent phases originated in the United States, Italy and Spain. T cells, B-cell-depleted T cells, or PBMCs supplied cDNA or gDNA.

TCRdb's copy holds only in-frame clones and misses some; the assay was immunoSEQ multiplex PCR. Here the sample spans about 280,000 clones, almost 85% being singletons. The source material was peripheral blood. This clonotype was obtained from a man aged 45-65 years with active or convalescent COVID-19.

The CDR3 DNA reads TGTGCCAGCAGGGACCTAGCGGGAGCTCGAGAGACCCAGTACTTC. Protein sequence: CASRDLAGARETQYF. The chain is built from TRBV6-5 and TRBJ2-5, with 10 bases that match TRBD2. Per germline, CDR1 MNHEY and CDR2 SVGAGI. The V segment lost 6 bases and the J segment 4 bases; nucleotides outside the gene matches: 8. The CDR3 is made up of 15 amino acids.